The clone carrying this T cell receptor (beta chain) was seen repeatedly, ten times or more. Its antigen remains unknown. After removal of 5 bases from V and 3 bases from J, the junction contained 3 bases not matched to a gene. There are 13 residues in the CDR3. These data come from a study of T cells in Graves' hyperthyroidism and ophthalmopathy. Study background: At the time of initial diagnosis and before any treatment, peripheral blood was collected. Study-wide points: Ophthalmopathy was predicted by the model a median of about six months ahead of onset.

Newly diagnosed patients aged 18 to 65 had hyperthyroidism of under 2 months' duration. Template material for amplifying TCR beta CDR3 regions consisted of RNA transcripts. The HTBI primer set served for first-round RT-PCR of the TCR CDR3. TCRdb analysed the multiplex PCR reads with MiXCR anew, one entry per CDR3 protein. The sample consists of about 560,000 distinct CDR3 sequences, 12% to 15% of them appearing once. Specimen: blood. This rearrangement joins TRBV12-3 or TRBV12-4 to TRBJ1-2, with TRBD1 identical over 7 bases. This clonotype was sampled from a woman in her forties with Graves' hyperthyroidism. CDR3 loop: CASSRDSYYGYTF. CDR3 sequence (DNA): TGTGCCAGCAGTCGGGACAGCTACTATGGCTACACCTTC.